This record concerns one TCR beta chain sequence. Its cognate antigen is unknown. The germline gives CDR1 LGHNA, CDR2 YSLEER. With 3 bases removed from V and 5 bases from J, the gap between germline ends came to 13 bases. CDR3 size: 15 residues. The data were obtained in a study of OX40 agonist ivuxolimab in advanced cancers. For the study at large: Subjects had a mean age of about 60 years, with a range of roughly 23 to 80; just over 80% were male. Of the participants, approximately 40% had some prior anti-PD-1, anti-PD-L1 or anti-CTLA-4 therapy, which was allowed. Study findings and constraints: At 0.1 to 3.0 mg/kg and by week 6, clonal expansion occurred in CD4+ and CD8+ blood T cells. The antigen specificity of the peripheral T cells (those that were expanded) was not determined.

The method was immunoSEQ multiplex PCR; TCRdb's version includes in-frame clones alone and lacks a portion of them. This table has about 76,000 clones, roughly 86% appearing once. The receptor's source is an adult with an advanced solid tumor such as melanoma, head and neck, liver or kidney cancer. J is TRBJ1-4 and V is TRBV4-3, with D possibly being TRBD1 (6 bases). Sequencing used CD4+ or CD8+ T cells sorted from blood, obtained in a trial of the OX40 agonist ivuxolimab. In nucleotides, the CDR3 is TGCGCCAGCAGCCAGGGGGCCTACAGAAATGAAAAACTGTTTTTT. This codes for CASSQGAYRNEKLFF.